The clone carrying this T cell receptor (beta chain) appeared a few times. Antigen: not known. Tagging with unique molecular identifiers was a feature of the TCR beta cDNA libraries. TCRdb passed the PCR reads through MiXCR, listing each CDR3 protein once. The table records about 460,000 distinct CDR3 sequences, under 55% of them present only once. The entry originates in a study of post-analysis software for immune sequencing data. Regarding the study as a whole: Controls had lower frequencies than patients of about 5 TRBV segments, which included TRBV5-6, TRBV5-1 and TRBV20-1. Strong co-clustering by F measure linked samples that shared a preparation batch.

This CDR3 region has 15 residues. Trimming cost V 5 bases and J 4 bases, with 17 bases left between them. Sequenced input: blood. The chain couples TRBV12-3 or TRBV12-4 to TRBJ1-1; TRBD1 is a possible D gene (6 bases). The receptor was derived from a girl under 18 with multiple sclerosis. CDR3 loop: CASSPYRALGTEAFF. CDR3 nucleotide sequence: TGTGCCAGCAGTCCCTACAGGGCTTTAGGCACTGAAGCTTTCTTT.